These 9 T cell receptor beta chains came from one sample sequenced in a study of T-cell memory formation after mild COVID-19. TCRdb analysed the 5' RACE reads with MiXCR anew, one entry per CDR3 protein. The sample holds some 490,000 distinct CDR3 sequences; 15% to 20% are singletons and the top ten take 12%. The sequencing sample was made of PBMCs or a T cell subset sorted from them (not recorded which). The receptor source for this set is an adult woman who had mild COVID-19 (a few samples of this study predate the infection). Cell type and time point are not known.

This clonotype was picked up a small number of times. This chain links TRBV9 with TRBJ1-1, with 7 nucleotides matching TRBD1. This CDR3 spans 14 amino acids. V gave up 4 bases and J gave up 6 bases; unmatched junction bases: 9. CDR1 and CDR2 (germline): SGDLS, YYNGEE. The CDR3 region is CASSPQTGRPEAFF. The DNA for the CDR3 is TGTGCCAGCAGCCCCCAGACAGGGAGGCCTGAAGCTTTCTTT.

At least ten counts were recorded for this clonotype. The chain links TRBV5-1 to TRBJ1-4; 7 bases fit TRBD1. The J segment lost 0 bases and the V segment lost 3 bases, leaving 5 bases of the junction unmatched. CDR3 size: 16 residues. Per germline, CDR1 SGHRS and CDR2 YFSETQ. This chain's CDR3 is CASSSNRGPTNEKLFF. The CDR3 DNA is TGCGCCAGCAGCTCAAACAGGGGTCCAACTAATGAAAAACTGTTTTTT.

The V and J genes are TRBV25-1 and TRBJ2-7; 9 bases align to TRBD1. V was pared by 8 bases and J by 3 bases, with 5 bases of the junction left unmatched. Germline CDR1 MGHDK, CDR2 SYGVNS. The CDR3 covers 13 residues. In DNA, the CDR3 is TGTGCCAGCGAGACAGGGGGAGGCTACGAGCAGTACTTC. This codes for CASETGGGYEQYF.

There are a few counts of this clonotype. At one boundary the junction diverges from the germline segment, which might be a read error. The chain carries TRBV11-2 and TRBJ2-1; maybe TRBD2 (6 bases). Germline loops: CDR1 SGHAT, CDR2 FQNNGV. The CDR3 is made up of 15 amino acids. CDR3 DNA: TGTGCCAGCACCTTAACTGGGGGGAGTTGGAATGAGCAGTTCTTC. Translating gives CASTLTGGSWNEQFF.

This clonotype has just a few counts. This CDR3 is CSVVGAEGYTF. The CDR3 DNA reads TGCAGCGTAGTCGGGGCGGAGGGTTACACCTTC. The chain joins TRBV29-1 to TRBJ1-2, with TRBD1 as a possible D gene (5 bases). Germline lookup yields CDR1 SQVTM and CDR2 ANQGSEA. This CDR3 is 11 amino acids long. V was pared by 6 bases and J by 11 bases, with 16 bases between.

This clonotype was picked up a small number of times. The chain has TRBV2 and TRBJ2-4; tentatively, D is TRBD2 (6 bases). Looked up from germline, CDR1 is SNHLY and CDR2 is FYNNEI. The CDR3 extends over 15 amino acids. V gave up 8 bases and J gave up 7 bases, with 21 bases separating them. CDR3 amino acids: CASLLVGGVENIQYF. The DNA of the CDR3 is TGTGCCAGCCTGTTGGTGGGCGGGGTTGAGAACATTCAGTACTTC.

In DNA, the CDR3 is TGTGCCACCAGTGATCAACTGAACCAAGAGACCCAGTACTTC. Its protein is CATSDQLNQETQYF. The chain links TRBV24-1 to TRBJ2-5; D gene uncertain. Germline V gene lookup returns CDR1 KGHDR and CDR2 SFDVKD. The CDR3 runs to 14 residues. Deletions cut 3 bases from V and 0 bases from J, with 7 bases between.

This clonotype occurred a few times. The DNA of the CDR3 is TGTGCCAGCAGTAAGCGGGGGATGCTGGGCGAGCAGTACTTC. It yields the protein CASSKRGMLGEQYF. The V gene is TRBV6-2 or TRBV6-3, the J gene TRBJ2-7; TRBD2 matches 8 bases. CDR1 and CDR2 (germline): MNHEY, SVGEGT. CDR3 length: 14 amino acids. V dropped 5 bases and J dropped 6; count of bases not matched to a gene: 9.

V is TRBV20-1 and J is TRBJ2-7; perhaps D is TRBD1 or TRBD2 (6 bases each). CDR3 size: 14 residues. Trimming shortened V by 6 bases and J by 0 bases, and 15 bases separated the two germline ends. Germline V gene lookup returns CDR1 DFQATT and CDR2 SNEGSKA (reference sequence). Here the CDR3 DNA reads TGCAGTGCAGTAGGGGGGCTAAGCTCCTACGAGCAGTACTTC. Its protein product is CSAVGGLSSYEQYF.